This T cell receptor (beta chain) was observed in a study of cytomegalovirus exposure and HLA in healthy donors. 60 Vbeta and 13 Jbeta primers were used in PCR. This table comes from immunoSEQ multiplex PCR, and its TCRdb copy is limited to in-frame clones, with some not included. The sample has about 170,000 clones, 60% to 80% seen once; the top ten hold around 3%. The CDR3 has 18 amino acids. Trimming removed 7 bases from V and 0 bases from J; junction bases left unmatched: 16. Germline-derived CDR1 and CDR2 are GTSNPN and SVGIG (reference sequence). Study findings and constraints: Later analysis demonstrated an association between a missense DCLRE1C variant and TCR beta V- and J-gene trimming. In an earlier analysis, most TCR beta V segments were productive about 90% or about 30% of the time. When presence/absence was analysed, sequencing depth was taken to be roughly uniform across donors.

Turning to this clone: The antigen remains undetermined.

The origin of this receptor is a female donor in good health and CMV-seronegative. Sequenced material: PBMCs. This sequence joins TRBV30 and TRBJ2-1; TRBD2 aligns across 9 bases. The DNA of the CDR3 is TGTGCCTCACAACCGGGACTAGCTAGTATCGTCTCCTACAATGAGCAGTTCTTC. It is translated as CASQPGLASIVSYNEQFF. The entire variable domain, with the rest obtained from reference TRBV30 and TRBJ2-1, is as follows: SQTIHQWPATLVQPVGSPLSLECTVEGTSNPNLYWYRQAAGRGLQLLFYSVGIGQISSEVPQNLSASRPQDRQFILSSKKLLLSDSGFYLCASQPGLASIVSYNEQFFGPGTRLTVL.